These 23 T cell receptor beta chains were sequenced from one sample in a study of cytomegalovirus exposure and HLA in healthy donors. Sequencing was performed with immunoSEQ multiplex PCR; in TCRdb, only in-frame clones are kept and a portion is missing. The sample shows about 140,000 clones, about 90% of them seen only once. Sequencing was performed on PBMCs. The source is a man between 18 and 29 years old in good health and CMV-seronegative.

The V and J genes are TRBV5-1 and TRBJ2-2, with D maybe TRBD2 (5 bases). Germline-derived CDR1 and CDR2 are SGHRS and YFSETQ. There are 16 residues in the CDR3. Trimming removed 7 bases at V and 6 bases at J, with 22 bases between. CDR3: CASGSGATNRAGELFF. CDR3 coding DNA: TGCGCCAGCGGAAGCGGCGCCACCAATCGCGCCGGGGAGCTGTTTTTT.

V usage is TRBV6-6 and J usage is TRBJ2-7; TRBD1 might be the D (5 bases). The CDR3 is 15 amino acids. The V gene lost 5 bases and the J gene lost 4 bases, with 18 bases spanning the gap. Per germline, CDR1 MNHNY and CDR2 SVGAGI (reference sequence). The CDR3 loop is CASSNGPTGRYEQYF. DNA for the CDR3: TGTGCCAGCAGTAACGGGCCAACAGGACGGTACGAGCAGTACTTC.

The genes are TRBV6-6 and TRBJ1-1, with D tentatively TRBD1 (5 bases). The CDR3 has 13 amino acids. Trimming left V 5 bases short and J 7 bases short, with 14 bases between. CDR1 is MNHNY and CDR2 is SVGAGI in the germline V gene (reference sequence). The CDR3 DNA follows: TGTGCCAGCAGTCTCTTAGGGGATAATGAAGCTTTCTTT. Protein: CASSLLGDNEAFF.

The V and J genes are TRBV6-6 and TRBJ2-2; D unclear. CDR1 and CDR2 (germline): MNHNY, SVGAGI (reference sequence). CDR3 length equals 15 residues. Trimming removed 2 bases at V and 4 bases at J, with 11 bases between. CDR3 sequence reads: CASSYQQILTGELFF. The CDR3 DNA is TGTGCCAGCAGTTACCAACAAATCCTCACCGGGGAGCTGTTTTTT.

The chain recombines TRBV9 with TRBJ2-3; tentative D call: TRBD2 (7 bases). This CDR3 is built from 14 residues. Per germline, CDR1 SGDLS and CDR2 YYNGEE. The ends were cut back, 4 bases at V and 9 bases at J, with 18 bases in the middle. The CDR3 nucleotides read TGTGCCAGCAGCCCGGGGGGCCTCCCCGACACGCAGTATTTT. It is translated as CASSPGGLPDTQYF.

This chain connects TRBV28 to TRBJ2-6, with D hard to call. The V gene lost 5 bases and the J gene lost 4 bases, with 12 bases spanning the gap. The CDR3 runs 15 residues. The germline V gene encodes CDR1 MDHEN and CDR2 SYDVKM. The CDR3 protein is CASSLRMFGANVLTF. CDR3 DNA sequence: TGTGCCAGCAGTCTACGTATGTTCGGGGCCAACGTCCTGACTTTC.

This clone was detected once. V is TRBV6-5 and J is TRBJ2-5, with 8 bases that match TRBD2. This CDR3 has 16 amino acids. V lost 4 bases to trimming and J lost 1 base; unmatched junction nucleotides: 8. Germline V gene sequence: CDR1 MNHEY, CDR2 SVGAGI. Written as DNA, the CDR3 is TGTGCCAGCAGTTCCTACAGCCGGGGGGGCCAAGAGACCCAGTACTTC. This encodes CASSSYSRGGQETQYF.

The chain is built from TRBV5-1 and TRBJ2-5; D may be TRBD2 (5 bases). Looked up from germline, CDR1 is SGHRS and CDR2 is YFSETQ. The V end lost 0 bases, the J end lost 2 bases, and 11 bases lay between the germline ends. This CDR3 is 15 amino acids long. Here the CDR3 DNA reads TGCGCCAGCAGCTTGGGTTTTCGGACTCAAGAGACCCAGTACTTC. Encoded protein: CASSLGFRTQETQYF. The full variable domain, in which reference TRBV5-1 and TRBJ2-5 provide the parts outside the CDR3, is KAGVTQTPRYLIKTRGQQVTLSCSPISGHRSVSWYQQTPGQGLQFLFEYFSETQRNKGNFPGRFSGRQFSNSRSEMNVSTLELGDSALYLCASSLGFRTQETQYFGPGTRLLVL.

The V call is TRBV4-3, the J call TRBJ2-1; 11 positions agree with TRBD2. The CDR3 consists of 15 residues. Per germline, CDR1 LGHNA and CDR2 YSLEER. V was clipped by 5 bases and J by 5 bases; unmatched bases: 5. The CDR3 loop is CASSMTSGVNNEQFF. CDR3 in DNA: TGCGCCAGCAGCATGACTAGCGGGGTCAACAATGAGCAGTTCTTC.

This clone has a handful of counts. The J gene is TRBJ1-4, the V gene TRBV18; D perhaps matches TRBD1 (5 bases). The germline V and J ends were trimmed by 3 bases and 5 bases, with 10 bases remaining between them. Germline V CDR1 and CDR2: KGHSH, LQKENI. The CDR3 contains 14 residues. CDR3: CASSPTAQNEKLFF. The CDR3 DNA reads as TGTGCCAGCTCACCGACAGCCCAAAATGAAAAACTGTTTTTT.

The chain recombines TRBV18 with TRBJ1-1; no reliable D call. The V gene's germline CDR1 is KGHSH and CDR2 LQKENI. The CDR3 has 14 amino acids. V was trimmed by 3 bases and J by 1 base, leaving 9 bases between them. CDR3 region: CASSPEGKNTEAFF. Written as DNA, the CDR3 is TGTGCCAGCTCACCGGAGGGAAAGAACACTGAAGCTTTCTTT.

The CDR3 loop is CASSLALGQGRDTQYF. CDR3 in DNA: TGTGCCAGCAGCTTAGCCCTAGGACAGGGCAGAGATACGCAGTATTTT. V usage is TRBV7-6 and J usage is TRBJ2-3; 8 bases line up with TRBD1. Germline CDR1 reads SGHVS; CDR2 reads FNYEAQ. Trimming removed 0 bases from V and 5 bases from J; junction bases left unmatched: 7. The CDR3 has 16 residues.

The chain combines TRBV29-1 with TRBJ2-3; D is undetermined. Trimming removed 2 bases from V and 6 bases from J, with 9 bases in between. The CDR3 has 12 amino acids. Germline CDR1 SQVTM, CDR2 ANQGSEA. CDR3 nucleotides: TGCAGCGTTGAACTGTCCGGGGATACGCAGTATTTT. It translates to CSVELSGDTQYF.

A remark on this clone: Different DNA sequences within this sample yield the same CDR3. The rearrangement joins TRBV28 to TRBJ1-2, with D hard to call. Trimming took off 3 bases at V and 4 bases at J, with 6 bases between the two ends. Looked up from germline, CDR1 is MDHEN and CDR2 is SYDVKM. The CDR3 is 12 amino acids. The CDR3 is CASSFSGYGYTF. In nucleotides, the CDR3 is TGTGCCAGCAGTTTCTCAGGCTATGGCTACACCTTC.

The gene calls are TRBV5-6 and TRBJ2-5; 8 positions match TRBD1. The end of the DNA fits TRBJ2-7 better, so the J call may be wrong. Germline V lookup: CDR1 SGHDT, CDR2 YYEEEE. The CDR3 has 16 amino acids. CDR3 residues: CASSLATGAGSYEQYF. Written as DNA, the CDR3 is TGTGCCAGCAGCTTGGCGACAGGGGCGGGGAGCTACGAGCAGTACTTC.

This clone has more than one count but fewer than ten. The CDR3 loop is CASSIWARGYEQYF. CDR3 nucleotides: TGTGCCAGTAGTATTTGGGCCAGGGGCTACGAGCAGTACTTC. This chain links TRBV19 with TRBJ2-7; possible D gene TRBD1, 6 bases. CDR3 length: 14 residues. CDR1 and CDR2 from the germline V gene are LNHDA and SQIVND (reference sequence). Trimming took off 3 bases at V and 3 bases at J, with 12 bases between the two ends. The complete variable domain, with remaining parts taken from reference TRBV19 and TRBJ2-7, reads DGGITQSPKYLFRKEGQNVTLSCEQNLNHDAMYWYRQDPGQGLRLIYYSQIVNDFQKGDIAEGYSVSREKKESFPLTVTSAQKNPTAFYLCASSIWARGYEQYFGPGTRLTVT.

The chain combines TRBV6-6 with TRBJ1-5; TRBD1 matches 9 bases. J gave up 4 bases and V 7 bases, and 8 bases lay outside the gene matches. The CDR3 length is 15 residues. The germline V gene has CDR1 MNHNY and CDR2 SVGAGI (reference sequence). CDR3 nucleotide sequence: TGTGCCAGCACCAACGCAGGACAGGGGAATCAGCCCCAGCATTTT. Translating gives CASTNAGQGNQPQHF.

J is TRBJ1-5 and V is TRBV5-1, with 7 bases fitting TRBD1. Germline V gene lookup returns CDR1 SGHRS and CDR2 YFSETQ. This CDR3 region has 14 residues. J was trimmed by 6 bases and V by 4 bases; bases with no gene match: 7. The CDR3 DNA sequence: TGCGCCAGCAGCCCGACAGGGATAGGTCAGCCCCAGCATTTT. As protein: CASSPTGIGQPQHF.

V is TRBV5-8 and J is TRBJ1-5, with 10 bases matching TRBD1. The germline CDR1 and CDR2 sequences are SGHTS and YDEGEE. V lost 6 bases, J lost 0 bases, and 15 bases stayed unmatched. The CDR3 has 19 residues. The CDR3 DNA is TGTGCCAGCACCCTGGGGGACAGGGGAGGAAGATATAGCAATCAGCCCCAGCATTTT. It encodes CASTLGDRGGRYSNQPQHF. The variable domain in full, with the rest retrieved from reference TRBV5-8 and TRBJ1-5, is EAGVTQSPTHLIKTRGQQATLRCSPISGHTSVYWYQQALGLGLQFLLWYDEGEERNRGNFPPRFSGRQFPNYSSELNVNALELEDSALYLCASTLGDRGGRYSNQPQHFGDGTRLSIL.

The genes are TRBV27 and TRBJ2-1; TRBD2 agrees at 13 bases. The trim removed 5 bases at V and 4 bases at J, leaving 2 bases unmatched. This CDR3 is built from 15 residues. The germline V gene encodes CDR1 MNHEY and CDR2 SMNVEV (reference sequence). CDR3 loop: CASSVTSGGYNEQFF. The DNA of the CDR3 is TGTGCCAGCAGTGTGACTAGCGGGGGGTACAATGAGCAGTTCTTC.

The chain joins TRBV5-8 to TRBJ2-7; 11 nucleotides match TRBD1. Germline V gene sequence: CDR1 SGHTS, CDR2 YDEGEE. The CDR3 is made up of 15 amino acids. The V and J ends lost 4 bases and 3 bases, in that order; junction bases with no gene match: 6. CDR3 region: CASSQGTGGDYEQYF. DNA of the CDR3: TGTGCCAGCAGCCAAGGGACAGGGGGAGACTACGAGCAGTACTTC.

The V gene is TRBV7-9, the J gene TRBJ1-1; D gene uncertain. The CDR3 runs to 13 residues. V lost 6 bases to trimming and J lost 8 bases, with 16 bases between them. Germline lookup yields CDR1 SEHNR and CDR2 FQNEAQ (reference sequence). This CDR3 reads CASRGLRPDEAFF. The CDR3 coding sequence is TGTGCCAGCAGGGGCCTTAGACCTGACGAAGCTTTCTTT.

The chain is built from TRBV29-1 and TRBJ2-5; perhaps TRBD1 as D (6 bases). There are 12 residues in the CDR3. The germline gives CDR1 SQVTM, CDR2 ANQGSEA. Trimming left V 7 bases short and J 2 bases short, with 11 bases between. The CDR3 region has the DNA TGCAGCGCATACAGGGCGCAAGAGACCCAGTACTTC. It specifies CSAYRAQETQYF.